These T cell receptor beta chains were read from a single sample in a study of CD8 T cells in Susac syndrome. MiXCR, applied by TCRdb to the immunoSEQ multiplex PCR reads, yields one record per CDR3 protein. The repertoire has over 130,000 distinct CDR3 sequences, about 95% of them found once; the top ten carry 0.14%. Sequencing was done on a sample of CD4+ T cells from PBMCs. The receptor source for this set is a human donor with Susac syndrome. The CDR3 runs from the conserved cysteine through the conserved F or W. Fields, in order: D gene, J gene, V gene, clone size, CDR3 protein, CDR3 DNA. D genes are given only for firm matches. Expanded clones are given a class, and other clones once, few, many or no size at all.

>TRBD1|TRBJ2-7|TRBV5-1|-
CASSLDREYEQYF
TGCGCCAGCAGCCTAGACAGGGAGTACGAGCAGTACTTC
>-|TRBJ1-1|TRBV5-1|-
CASSGNGATEAFF
TGCGCCAGCAGCGGGAATGGGGCCACTGAAGCTTTCTTT
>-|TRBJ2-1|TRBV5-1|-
CASSLEPYNEQFF
TGCGCCAGCAGCTTAGAGCCCTACAATGAGCAGTTCTTC
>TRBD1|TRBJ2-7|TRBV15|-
CATSRDQGAYEQYF
TGTGCCACCAGCAGAGATCAGGGGGCCTACGAGCAGTACTTC
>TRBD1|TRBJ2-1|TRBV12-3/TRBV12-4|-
CASSPGTGGYGQFF
TGTGCCAGCAGTCCCGGAACAGGGGGCTACGGGCAGTTCTTC
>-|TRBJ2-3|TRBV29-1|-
CSVGSISADTQYF
TGCAGCGTCGGGTCAATCTCTGCAGATACGCAGTATTTT
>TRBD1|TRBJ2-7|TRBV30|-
CAWRPTAGGEYF
TGTGCCTGGAGACCAACCGCAGGGGGCGAGTACTTC
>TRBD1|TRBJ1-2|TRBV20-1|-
CSAPSGGLNYGYTF
TGCAGTGCCCCATCAGGGGGGCTTAACTATGGCTACACCTTC
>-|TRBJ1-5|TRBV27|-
CASSLKGEGAQHF
TGTGCCAGCAGTTTAAAAGGGGAAGGTGCCCAGCATTTT
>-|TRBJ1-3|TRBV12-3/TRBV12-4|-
CASSSPSVSGNTIYF
TGTGCCAGCAGCTCCCCGTCCGTCTCTGGAAACACCATATATTTT
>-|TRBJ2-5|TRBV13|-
CASSSRTTQETQYF
TGTGCCAGCAGCTCCAGGACTACCCAAGAGACCCAGTACTTC
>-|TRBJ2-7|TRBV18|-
CASSPPGLPNEQYF
TGTGCCAGCTCACCACCGGGGTTACCGAACGAGCAGTACTTC
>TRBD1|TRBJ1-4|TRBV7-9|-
CASSLGQQNEKLFF
TGTGCCAGCAGCTTGGGACAGCAGAATGAAAAACTGTTTTTT
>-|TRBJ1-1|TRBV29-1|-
CSVGVGTVNTEAFF
TGCAGCGTTGGGGTCGGAACCGTTAACACTGAAGCTTTCTTT
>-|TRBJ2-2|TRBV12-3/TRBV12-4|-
CASSLRGASGTGELFF
TGTGCCAGCAGCCTCAGAGGGGCGTCGGGCACCGGGGAGCTGTTTTTT
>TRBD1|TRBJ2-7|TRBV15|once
CATSSLRTGRDEQYF
TGTGCCACCAGCAGCCTACGGACAGGGCGGGACGAGCAGTACTTC
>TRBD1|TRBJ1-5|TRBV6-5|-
CASSYSTRGRFGNQPQHF
TGTGCCAGCAGTTACTCGACCAGGGGGCGGTTTGGCAATCAGCCCCAGCATTTT
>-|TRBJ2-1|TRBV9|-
CASSVGGLNEQFF
TGTGCCAGCAGCGTAGGGGGCCTCAATGAGCAGTTCTTC
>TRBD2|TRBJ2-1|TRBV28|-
CASSFVWGVSGGSYNEQFF
TGTGCCAGCAGTTTCGTTTGGGGGGTTAGCGGGGGCTCATACAATGAGCAGTTCTTC
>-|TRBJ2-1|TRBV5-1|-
CASSLGPGTSYNEQFF
TGCGCCAGCAGCTTGGGGCCGGGAACGTCATACAATGAGCAGTTCTTC
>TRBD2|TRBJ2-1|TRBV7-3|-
CASSLGLAGAEQFF
TGTGCCAGCAGCTTAGGGCTAGCGGGGGCTGAGCAGTTCTTC
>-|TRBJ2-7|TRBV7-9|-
CASSLAGGPGIYEQYF
TGTGCCAGCAGCTTAGCAGGGGGTCCGGGTATCTACGAGCAGTACTTC
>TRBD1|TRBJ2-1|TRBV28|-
CASSLGIGDSSYNEQFF
TGTGCCAGCAGTTTAGGGATCGGGGACAGCTCCTACAATGAGCAGTTCTTC
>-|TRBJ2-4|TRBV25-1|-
CASSEDIQNIQYF
TGTGCCAGCAGTGAGGACATCCAAAACATTCAGTACTTC
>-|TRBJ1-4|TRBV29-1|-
CSAGGSSNEKLFF
TGCAGCGCTGGGGGGTCTTCTAATGAAAAACTGTTTTTT
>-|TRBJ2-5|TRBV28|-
CASRQTGGSSRETQYF
TGTGCCAGCAGGCAGACAGGTGGATCAAGTAGGGAGACCCAGTACTTC
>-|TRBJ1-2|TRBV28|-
CASSPKWLGYTF
TGTGCCAGCAGTCCAAAGTGGCTTGGCTACACCTTC
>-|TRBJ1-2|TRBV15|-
CATSPKRAAANYGYTF
TGTGCCACCAGTCCTAAGAGAGCCGCGGCGAACTATGGCTACACCTTC
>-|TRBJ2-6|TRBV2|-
CASSEPQGSLFSGANVLTF
TGTGCCAGCAGTGAGCCCCAGGGGTCCCTTTTCTCTGGGGCCAACGTCCTGACTTTC
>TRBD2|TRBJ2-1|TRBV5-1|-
CASSPGTSDYNEQFF
TGCGCCAGCAGCCCCGGGACTAGCGATTACAATGAGCAGTTCTTC